These T cell receptor beta chains were read from a single sample in a study of shared clonotypes between healthy human individuals. The method was immunoSEQ multiplex PCR; TCRdb's version includes in-frame clones alone and lacks a portion of them. This table has around 600,000 clones, approximately 95% appearing once. The sequencing input was naive CD8+ T cells sorted from blood. Every receptor here comes from a young woman in good health. The CDR3 runs from the conserved cysteine through the conserved F or W. The D gene is left open where the match is weak. Expanded clones get a size class; other rows say once, few or many, or leave the size out.

J: TRBJ2-5
size: once
V: TRBV11-2
D: -
DNA: TGTGCCAGCAGCTTAGATTTAAATCTTAGCGGCCAAGAGACCCAGTACTTC
CDR3: CASSLDLNLSGQETQYF

J: TRBJ2-7
size: -
V: TRBV11-2
D: TRBD2
DNA: TGTGCCAGCAGCTTCGGGACTAGAACCTACGAGCAGTACTTC
CDR3: CASSFGTRTYEQYF

J: TRBJ1-1
size: -
V: TRBV5-1
D: -
DNA: TGCGCCAGCAGCTTGGCTGGGAAGAACACTGAAGCTTTCTTT
CDR3: CASSLAGKNTEAFF

J: TRBJ2-2
size: -
V: TRBV19
D: TRBD2
DNA: TGTGCCAGTAGTACCCCCTGGGGAGGGCCGACCGGGGAGCTGTTTTTT
CDR3: CASSTPWGGPTGELFF

J: TRBJ2-1
size: -
V: TRBV11-2
D: -
DNA: TGTGCCAGCAGCCTGGGACCCGGCTCCTACAATGAGCAGTTCTTC
CDR3: CASSLGPGSYNEQFF

J: TRBJ2-7
size: -
V: TRBV28
D: TRBD1
DNA: TGTGCCAGCAGGAAACAGGGGACCTCCTACGAGCAGTACTTC
CDR3: CASRKQGTSYEQYF

J: TRBJ2-1
size: -
V: TRBV28
D: TRBD2
DNA: TGTGCCAGCAGACCATCTAGCGGGGGGTACAATGAGCAGTTCTTC
CDR3: CASRPSSGGYNEQFF

J: TRBJ2-1
size: -
V: TRBV14
D: TRBD2
DNA: TGTGCCAGCAGCCAAGACGTCCTAGCGGGACGATACAATGAGCAGTTCTTC
CDR3: CASSQDVLAGRYNEQFF

J: TRBJ2-6
size: -
V: TRBV27
D: TRBD1
DNA: TGTGCCAGCAGTCCTTCACGGACAGGGTTTTCTCTTTTCTCTGGGGCCAACGTCCTGACTTTC
CDR3: CASSPSRTGFSLFSGANVLTF

J: TRBJ2-7
size: -
V: TRBV7-6
D: -
DNA: TGTGCCAGCAGCTTAAAGGGCTACGAGCAGTACTTC
CDR3: CASSLKGYEQYF

J: TRBJ1-6
size: -
V: TRBV30
D: -
DNA: TGTGCCAGCCAGGATGTGGCCCTCCACTTT
CDR3: CASQDVALHF

J: TRBJ2-7
size: -
V: TRBV10-3
D: TRBD1
DNA: TGTGCCATCAGTTGGGACAGGGGAAACTACGAGCAGTACTTC
CDR3: CAISWDRGNYEQYF

J: TRBJ1-2
size: -
V: TRBV13
D: -
DNA: TGTGCCAGCAGCTTAGGTACCGGCAGCTTGGGCTATGGCTACACCTTC
CDR3: CASSLGTGSLGYGYTF

J: TRBJ1-4
size: -
V: TRBV7-8
D: -
DNA: TGTGCCAGCAGCTCGGACTGGAATGAAAAACTGTTTTTT
CDR3: CASSSDWNEKLFF

J: TRBJ1-2
size: -
V: TRBV7-9
D: -
DNA: TGTGCCAGCACGAAGGGGTCCCGAGGGGCTGGCTACACCTTC
CDR3: CASTKGSRGAGYTF

J: TRBJ1-5
size: -
V: TRBV27
D: -
DNA: TGTGCCAGCAGTTTGCAAGGGGAGAGGGATCAGCCCCAGCATTTT
CDR3: CASSLQGERDQPQHF

J: TRBJ2-2
size: -
V: TRBV28
D: TRBD1
DNA: TGTGCCAGCAAGTCCGGGACAGGTTCATCCGGGGAGCTGTTTTTT
CDR3: CASKSGTGSSGELFF

J: TRBJ2-3
size: -
V: TRBV5-1
D: -
DNA: TGCGCCAGCAGGGAGGGAGGACCTCGCGCAGATACGCAGTATTTT
CDR3: CASREGGPRADTQYF

J: TRBJ2-7
size: -
V: TRBV27
D: -
DNA: TGTGCCAGCGGTCGGGGTCCCGAGCAGTACTTC
CDR3: CASGRGPEQYF

J: TRBJ2-7
size: -
V: TRBV5-1
D: -
DNA: TGCGCCAGCAGCTTGGGTTGGGGGGTCTTGGCCTACGAGCAGTACTTC
CDR3: CASSLGWGVLAYEQYF

J: TRBJ2-7
size: -
V: TRBV5-5
D: TRBD1
DNA: TGTGCCAGCAGCCGTCAGGGGGACGCGACCTCCTACGAGCAGTACTTC
CDR3: CASSRQGDATSYEQYF

J: TRBJ2-1
size: -
V: TRBV2
D: -
DNA: TGTGCCAGCAGTGAAGATCATTTAGCCTACCAAGGGAATGAGCAGTTCTTC
CDR3: CASSEDHLAYQGNEQFF

J: TRBJ2-3
size: -
V: TRBV29-1
D: TRBD1
DNA: TGCAGCGGGGTCGGCCGCCGGGACAGGGGTACAGATACGCAGTATTTT
CDR3: CSGVGRRDRGTDTQYF

J: TRBJ1-5
size: -
V: TRBV5-8
D: -
DNA: TGTGCCAGCAGCTTTGGGGGGCGGAATCAGCCCCAGCATTTT
CDR3: CASSFGGRNQPQHF

J: TRBJ2-7
size: -
V: TRBV7-9
D: TRBD2
DNA: TGTGCCAGCAGCTCCACTAGCGGGAGTTCCTACGAGCAGTACTTC
CDR3: CASSSTSGSSYEQYF

J: TRBJ2-1
size: -
V: TRBV6-5
D: TRBD2
DNA: TGTGCCAGCAGTTACAGGGCGGGAGGGCCGGTGAATGAGCAGTTCTTC
CDR3: CASSYRAGGPVNEQFF

J: TRBJ2-5
size: -
V: TRBV29-1
D: -
DNA: TGCAGCGTTGAGGAGGGTCTACGTGTAGAGACCCAGTACTTC
CDR3: CSVEEGLRVETQYF

J: TRBJ2-3
size: -
V: TRBV19
D: -
DNA: TGTGCCAGTAGTATATTAGGGGGATCTGGCACAGATACGCAGTATTTT
CDR3: CASSILGGSGTDTQYF

J: TRBJ2-5
size: -
V: TRBV19
D: TRBD1
DNA: TGTGCCAGTAGTATAGATTTGGAGACAGGGCCATTGGAGACCCAGTACTTC
CDR3: CASSIDLETGPLETQYF

J: TRBJ2-7
size: -
V: TRBV5-4
D: -
DNA: TGTGCCAGCAGCTCAGAATACGAGCAGTACTTC
CDR3: CASSSEYEQYF

J: TRBJ2-7
size: -
V: TRBV11-2
D: -
DNA: TGTGCCAGCAGCTTGCTTTCCGACTACGAGCAGTACTTC
CDR3: CASSLLSDYEQYF

J: TRBJ2-2
size: -
V: TRBV6-6
D: -
DNA: TGTGCCAGGTATACCGGGCCGACGAACACCGGGGAGCTGTTTTTT
CDR3: CARYTGPTNTGELFF

J: TRBJ2-1
size: -
V: TRBV28
D: -
DNA: TGTGCCAGCAGTTTAGGTCAGGGTATCCTGTCCTACAATGAGCAGTTCTTC
CDR3: CASSLGQGILSYNEQFF

J: TRBJ2-1
size: -
V: TRBV25-1
D: TRBD2
DNA: TGTGCCAGCAGTCCCTCCGGCGGGGGAGTGAACAATGAGCAGTTCTTC
CDR3: CASSPSGGGVNNEQFF

J: TRBJ2-7
size: -
V: TRBV4-2
D: TRBD2
DNA: TGTGCCAGCAGCCAAGAAGGTCCGACTAGCGGATACGAGCAGTACTTC
CDR3: CASSQEGPTSGYEQYF